One sample yielded the 19 T cell receptor beta chains listed below, sequenced in a study of identical twins. TCRdb independently ran MiXCR on the 5' RACE reads; one entry per CDR3 protein. The sample contains about 450,000 distinct CDR3 sequences, roughly 20% of which appear only once. Sequenced: naive T cells sorted from blood. These receptors all stem from a man in his fifties in good health.

This clonotype showed up many times. The chain combines TRBV20-1 with TRBJ2-1; the D gene is possibly TRBD2 (5 bases). V gave up 0 bases and J gave up 4 bases, with 10 bases separating them. CDR3 size: 14 residues. The germline V gene encodes CDR1 DFQATT and CDR2 SNEGSKA (reference sequence). The CDR3 loop reads CSARDLRVYNEQFF. The CDR3 DNA sequence: TGCAGTGCTAGAGATCTGAGGGTTTACAATGAGCAGTTCTTC.

The chain recombines TRBV18 with TRBJ2-1, with 12 bases matching TRBD1. This CDR3 spans 19 amino acids. Germline assignment: CDR1 KGHSH and CDR2 LQKENI. J gave up 4 bases and V 4 bases, and 14 bases lay outside the gene matches. The CDR3, as DNA: TGTGCCAGCTCACATCCGGGACAGGGGGCCCAATACCCTTACAATGAGCAGTTCTTC. As protein: CASSHPGQGAQYPYNEQFF.

This clonotype has a handful of counts. This rearrangement joins TRBV6-1 to TRBJ2-7, with a possible D match to TRBD1 (5 bases). The V gene's germline CDR1 is MNHNS and CDR2 SASEGT. V was trimmed by 5 bases and J by 2 bases, leaving 16 bases between them. The CDR3 totals 15 residues. The CDR3 spells CASSPDSSIPYEQYF. The CDR3, as DNA: TGTGCCAGCAGTCCCGACAGCTCAATCCCCTACGAGCAGTACTTC.

The sample holds many counts of this clonotype. The rearrangement joins TRBV6-2 or TRBV6-3 to TRBJ2-7, with D tentatively TRBD1 (5 bases). Trimming shortened V by 4 bases and J by 0 bases, and 19 bases separated the two germline ends. The CDR3 extends over 17 amino acids. Germline values: CDR1 MNHEY, CDR2 SVGEGT. In DNA form, the CDR3 reads TGTGCCAGCAGTTCGACCCCCGGTAGGGGATTCTCCTACGAGCAGTACTTC. Amino acid sequence: CASSSTPGRGFSYEQYF.

This clonotype was detected ten times or more. The V gene is TRBV14, the J gene TRBJ2-3; D may be TRBD1 (5 bases). CDR1 SGHDN and CDR2 FVKESK come from the germline V gene. Trimming took 4 bases from V and 4 from J, leaving 12 bases between them. This CDR3 comprises 14 residues. CDR3: CASSPPVGPDTQYF. CDR3 DNA: TGTGCCAGCAGCCCCCCCGTGGGGCCAGATACGCAGTATTTT.

The CDR3 DNA reads TGCAGCGTTGATGTGGGGGTCCTATACAATGAGCAGTTCTTC. Protein product: CSVDVGVLYNEQFF. The V call is TRBV29-1, the J call TRBJ2-1; either TRBD1 or TRBD2 may supply D (5 bases each). The length of the CDR3 is 14 residues. V lost 3 bases, J lost 4 bases, and 13 bases lay in between. Germline lookup yields CDR1 SQVTM and CDR2 ANQGSEA.

In its sample, this clonotype was seen a few times. The J gene is TRBJ2-7, the V gene TRBV29-1, with 7 bases identical to TRBD2. This CDR3 has 13 amino acids. Germline assignment: CDR1 SQVTM and CDR2 ANQGSEA. Trimming cost V 3 bases and J 1 base; bases outside gene matches: 3. The CDR3 reads CSVDSGPSYEQYF. In DNA form, the CDR3 reads TGCAGCGTTGATAGCGGGCCTTCCTACGAGCAGTACTTC.

J is TRBJ2-3 and V is TRBV9; D tentatively fits TRBD1 or TRBD2 (5 bases each). This CDR3 contains 14 residues. V lost 3 bases and J lost 5, with 13 bases in between. CDR1 and CDR2 (germline): SGDLS, YYNGEE. CDR3 amino acids: CASSDGGLGDTQYF. The CDR3 nucleotides read TGTGCCAGCAGCGATGGGGGTTTGGGAGATACGCAGTATTTT. The variable domain in full, completed from reference TRBV9 and TRBJ2-3, reads DSGVTQTPKHLITATGQRVTLRCSPRSGDLSVYWYQQSLDQGLQFLIQYYNGEERAKGNILERFSAQQFPDLHSELNLSSLELGDSALYFCASSDGGLGDTQYFGPGTRLTVL.

This clonotype turned up a few times. The chain carries TRBV7-9 and TRBJ1-1; D is ambiguous. The germline CDR1 and CDR2 sequences are SEHNR and FQNEAQ (reference sequence). V lost 4 bases to trimming and J lost 1 base, with 10 bases between them. The CDR3 covers 14 residues. The CDR3 DNA reads TGTGCCAGCAGCTCATCGGACGGGAACACTGAAGCTTTCTTT. Its protein is CASSSSDGNTEAFF. Drawing the rest from reference TRBV7-9 and TRBJ1-1, the complete variable domain is DTGVSQNPRHKITKRGQNVTFRCDPISEHNRLYWYRQTLGQGPEFLTYFQNEAQLEKSRLLSDRFSAERPKGSFSTLEIQRTEQGDSAMYLCASSSSDGNTEAFFGQGTRLTVV.

The J gene is TRBJ1-1, the V gene TRBV4-1; D not certain. Germline assignment: CDR1 MGHRA and CDR2 YSYEKL. This CDR3 has 16 amino acids. Between the trimmed V and J ends, which lost 0 bases and 2 bases, there was a span of 13 bases. The DNA for the CDR3 is TGCGCCAGCAGCCAAGATTGGAGTGGCCGTAACACTGAAGCTTTCTTT. This gives the protein CASSQDWSGRNTEAFF.

This sequence joins TRBV7-6 and TRBJ2-7; TRBD1 is a possible D gene (6 bases). Trimming shortened V by 4 bases and J by 4 bases, and 17 bases separated the two germline ends. Germline V gives CDR1 SGHVS, CDR2 FNYEAQ. This CDR3 is built from 15 residues. The CDR3 is CASSSRHTGKYEQYF. Written as DNA, the CDR3 is TGTGCCAGCAGCTCGAGACACACAGGGAAATACGAGCAGTACTTC.

V gene TRBV20-1 combines with J gene TRBJ2-7; 8 bases map to TRBD2. After removal of 0 bases from V and 0 bases from J, the junction contained 7 bases not matched to a gene. The germline V gene has CDR1 DFQATT and CDR2 SNEGSKA (reference sequence). The CDR3 spans 16 residues. CDR3 in DNA: TGCAGTGCTAGAGAGGGCGGTAGCGGGACCTCCTACGAGCAGTACTTC. Residues: CSAREGGSGTSYEQYF.

The chain employs TRBV7-9 and TRBJ2-7; TRBD2 agrees at 8 bases. The ends lost 3 bases at V and 2 bases at J; junction bases unmatched: 3. The CDR3 contains 14 residues. The germline V gene has CDR1 SEHNR and CDR2 FQNEAQ (reference sequence). This CDR3 reads CASSFTGGPYEQYF. The CDR3 nucleotides are TGTGCCAGCAGCTTTACGGGAGGGCCCTACGAGCAGTACTTC. The full variable domain, completed using reference TRBV7-9 and TRBJ2-7, is DTGVSQNPRHKITKRGQNVTFRCDPISEHNRLYWYRQTLGQGPEFLTYFQNEAQLEKSRLLSDRFSAERPKGSFSTLEIQRTEQGDSAMYLCASSFTGGPYEQYFGPGTRLTVT.

The rearrangement links TRBV7-2 to TRBJ2-2, with a possible D match to TRBD2 (6 bases). CDR1 is SGHTA and CDR2 is FQGNSA in the germline V gene. The CDR3 is 17 amino acids. Trimming shortened V by 5 bases and J by 3 bases, and 19 bases separated the two germline ends. CDR3 loop: CASSRNLGGSYTGELFF. The CDR3, as DNA: TGTGCCAGCAGCCGCAACCTTGGGGGGTCGTACACCGGGGAGCTGTTTTTT.

In its sample, this clonotype was seen once. This sequence joins TRBV27 and TRBJ1-1, with D unresolved. The germline CDR1 and CDR2 sequences are MNHEY and SMNVEV (reference sequence). V lost 5 bases to trimming and J lost 1 base, with 14 bases between them. This CDR3 has 15 amino acids. This CDR3 is CASSPLLGRNTEAFF. In DNA form, the CDR3 reads TGTGCCAGCAGTCCGCTACTGGGAAGGAACACTGAAGCTTTCTTT.

There are many counts of this clonotype. This chain links TRBV5-1 with TRBJ2-7; possible D gene TRBD1, 6 bases. This CDR3 is 15 amino acids long. The ends were cut back, 1 base at V and 1 base at J, with 12 bases in the middle. Germline V lookup: CDR1 SGHRS, CDR2 YFSETQ. The CDR3 nucleotides are TGCGCCAGCAGCTTGCTTCAGGGGATATCCTACGAGCAGTACTTC. Its translation: CASSLLQGISYEQYF.

V gene TRBV4-3 combines with J gene TRBJ2-3; D not certain. There are 13 residues in the CDR3. Germline CDR1 and CDR2: LGHNA and YSLEER. Trimming removed 3 bases from V and 3 bases from J, with 7 bases in between. The CDR3 region has the DNA TGCGCCAGCAGCCATAGTAGAACAGATACGCAGTATTTT. This gives the protein CASSHSRTDTQYF.

This clonotype showed up just a few times. The rearrangement uses TRBV20-1 and TRBJ1-2; D unresolved. Trimming took off 4 bases at V and 4 bases at J, with 7 bases between the two ends. Per germline, CDR1 DFQATT and CDR2 SNEGSKA (reference sequence). The length of the CDR3 is 11 residues. The CDR3 spells CSAKSSYGYTF. The CDR3 DNA is TGCAGTGCTAAGAGCTCCTATGGCTACACCTTC.

The chain employs TRBV4-2 and TRBJ2-5, with 9 bases lining up with TRBD2. The CDR3 runs 15 residues. Trimming at V came to 2 bases and at J to 4 bases, leaving 5 bases not matched to a gene. CDR1 and CDR2 from the germline V gene are LGHNA and YNFKEQ. CDR3 region: CASSQTSGLGETQYF. The CDR3 coding sequence is TGTGCCAGCAGCCAAACTAGCGGGCTAGGAGAGACCCAGTACTTC.